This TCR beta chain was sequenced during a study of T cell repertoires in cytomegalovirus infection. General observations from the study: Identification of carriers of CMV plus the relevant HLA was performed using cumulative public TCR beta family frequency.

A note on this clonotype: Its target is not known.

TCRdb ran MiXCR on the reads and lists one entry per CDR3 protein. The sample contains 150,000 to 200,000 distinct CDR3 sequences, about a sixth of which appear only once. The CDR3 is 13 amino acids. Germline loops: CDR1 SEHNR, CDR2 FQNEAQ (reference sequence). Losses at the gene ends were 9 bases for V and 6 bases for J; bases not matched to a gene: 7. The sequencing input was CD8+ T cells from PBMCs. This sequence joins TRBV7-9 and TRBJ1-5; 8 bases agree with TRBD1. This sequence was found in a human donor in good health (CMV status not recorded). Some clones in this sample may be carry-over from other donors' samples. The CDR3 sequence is CASPTGDGQPQHF. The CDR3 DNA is TGTGCCAGTCCGACAGGGGACGGTCAGCCCCAGCATTTT.